One and the same sample provided the 6 T cell receptor beta chains below, sequenced in a study of blood T cell repertoires in COVID-19. Using immunoSEQ multiplex PCR, the repertoire was profiled, and TCRdb retains in-frame clones only, with some absent. The data contain fewer than 350,000 clones, 70% to 90% of them singletons. The sequenced sample was PBMCs or T cells enriched from blood (not recorded which). The receptors originated from a woman in her thirties or forties who had recovered from COVID-19.

The V gene is TRBV24-1, the J gene TRBJ2-3; TRBD2 agrees at 11 bases. The J segment lost 7 bases and the V segment lost 8 bases, leaving 4 bases of the junction unmatched. This CDR3 has 13 amino acids. CDR1 is KGHDR and CDR2 is SFDVKD in the germline V gene. The CDR3 is CATMASGRYTQYF. CDR3 coding DNA: TGTGCCACCATGGCTAGCGGGAGGTATACGCAGTATTTT.

The J gene is TRBJ1-1, the V gene TRBV24-1; possible D gene TRBD1, 5 bases. V was trimmed by 3 bases and J by 8 bases, leaving 18 bases between them. Germline V gene data show CDR1 as KGHDR and CDR2 as SFDVKD. The CDR3 covers 15 residues. CDR3 bases: TGTGCCACCAGTGATCAAAGGGACTCTCGGGGGGAAGCTTTCTTT. Encoded protein: CATSDQRDSRGEAFF.

The V call is TRBV27, the J call TRBJ2-4; the match to TRBD2 covers 9 bases. CDR3 length: 16 amino acids. CDR1 and CDR2 (germline): MNHEY, SMNVEV (reference sequence). J was trimmed by 2 bases and V by 1 base; bases with no gene match: 3. The CDR3 reads CASSLYAGGTKNIQYF. The CDR3 DNA follows: TGTGCCAGCAGTTTATATGCGGGAGGGACCAAAAACATTCAGTACTTC.

In nucleotides, the CDR3 is TGTGCCACCAGCAGAGGGGGACTAGCGGGAGATGGGGAGACCCAGTACTTC. It specifies CATSRGGLAGDGETQYF. J is TRBJ2-5 and V is TRBV15; 14 nucleotides line up with TRBD2. Germline-derived CDR1 and CDR2 are LNHNV and YYDKDF (reference sequence). This CDR3 is built from 17 residues. Trimming took 1 base from V and 5 from J; bases not matched to a gene: 6.

The rearrangement links TRBV18 to TRBJ2-6; possibly TRBD1 for D (7 bases). Trimming pared 2 bases from V and 0 bases from J, leaving 17 bases between. CDR1 and CDR2 (germline): KGHSH, LQKENI. This CDR3 contains 19 residues. Written as DNA, the CDR3 is TGTGCCAGCTCACCAATTCCTGGAGGGGGCGTCTCTGGGGCCAACGTCCTGACTTTC. This encodes CASSPIPGGGVSGANVLTF.

J is TRBJ2-5 and V is TRBV5-4, with 7 bases matching TRBD1. The V gene end was trimmed by 4 bases and the J gene end by 7 bases; junction bases not matched to a gene: 10. The V gene's germline CDR1 is SGHNT and CDR2 YYREEE (reference sequence). The CDR3 sequence is 14 residues long. The CDR3 spells CASSRLQGQSTQYF. Here the CDR3 DNA reads TGTGCCAGCAGCCGCTTACAGGGACAGTCGACCCAGTACTTC.